One T cell receptor (beta chain) is described in this entry. Germline V gene data show CDR1 as SGDLS and CDR2 as YYNGEE. The junction had 7 bases not matched to a gene; V was cut back by 2 bases and J by 5 bases. There are 14 residues in the CDR3. This record belongs to a study of T cell changes during pregnancy in multiple sclerosis. The assay was immunoSEQ multiplex PCR, and TCRdb's table has in-frame clones only and misses some. The sample has about 40,000 clones, about 91% seen once. Sequenced here: CD8+ T cells from peripheral blood mononuclear cells, sampled before pregnancy. This sequence joins TRBV9 and TRBJ2-7, with TRBD2 identical over 7 bases. The sequence came from a female donor with multiple sclerosis, enrolled in a pregnancy study. DNA of the CDR3: TGTGCCAGCAGCGTTGGGGGGGGGTCCCACGAGCAGTACTTC. This codes for CASSVGGGSHEQYF.